In this sample, the clone carrying this TCR beta chain turned up a few times. Its antigen remains unidentified. Trimming stripped 8 bases from V and 0 bases from J, with 11 bases between. The length of the CDR3 is 14 residues. Per the germline V gene, CDR1 is LNHDA and CDR2 is SQIVND (reference sequence). The sample comes from a study of cytomegalovirus exposure and HLA in healthy donors. In the study overall: 81% of a few hundred genotyped donors fell in the Caucasian-associated ancestry cluster. Study conclusions and caveats: A missense DCLRE1C variant was associated with V- and J-gene trimming of TCR beta chains in a later analysis, and an independent cohort replicated the association. Earlier analysis found most TCR beta V segments productive about 87% or about 30% of the time.

60 Vbeta and 13 Jbeta primers were used in PCR. Original analysis: In a later analysis, roughly 11 million of tens of millions of unique beta chains occurred in at least two donors. The repertoire was sequenced with immunoSEQ multiplex PCR; TCRdb's copy has only in-frame clones and lacks some. V and J calls and clone size are those listed in that table; D and trimming were worked out from the DNA. The sample lists around 65,000 clones; 65% to 70% were seen once. Material for sequencing was PBMCs. The rearrangement joins TRBV19 to TRBJ2-1, with D unresolved. The source of this sequence is a man between 40 and 49 years old in good health and CMV-seropositive. The CDR3 sequence: CASQTGSSYNEQFF. CDR3 bases: TGTGCCAGTCAGACTGGCAGCTCCTACAATGAGCAGTTCTTC.